This T cell receptor (beta chain) is drawn from a study of blood T cell repertoires in COVID-19. Study at large: Researchers got acute and convalescent COVID-19 samples from the United States, Italy and Spain. In each case, the material was cDNA or gDNA derived from T cells, B-cell-depleted T cells, or PBMCs.

The CDR3 spans 14 residues. V lost 2 bases and J 7 bases, leaving 12 bases between the germline ends. CDR1 and CDR2 (germline): LGHNA, YNFKEQ. Original processing notes: From reference gene primer amplification, estimates of nucleated cell counts were derived. The table came from immunoSEQ multiplex PCR; TCRdb's copy has only in-frame clones and leaves some out. The V and J calls and clone size come from that table; D and trimming were worked out from the DNA. This table holds 110,000 or so clones, roughly four fifths found once. This clone was counted between two and nine times. The sequenced sample was peripheral blood. The clonotype was recovered from a human donor in a cohort sampled during active COVID-19. The chain employs TRBV4-2 and TRBJ1-5, with D perhaps TRBD1 (5 bases). CDR3 sequence (DNA): TGTGCCAGCAGCCAATCAGGGTTTAGCCAGCCCCAGCATTTT. This codes for CASSQSGFSQPQHF.